This T cell receptor beta chain was found in a study of breast tumors, draining lymph nodes, adjacent tissues. TCRdb re-analysed the multiplex PCR reads in MiXCR, keeping a single row per CDR3 protein. The sample has 20,000 to 25,000 distinct CDR3 sequences; 55% to 80% are singletons. The V and J ends lost 5 bases and 5 bases respectively, with 16 bases between them. The CDR3 spans 15 residues. Germline values: CDR1 LNHDA, CDR2 SQIVND (reference sequence). The chain carries TRBV19 and TRBJ2-1; D is uncertain. This receptor was taken from a female donor with breast cancer. Some clones in this sample may be carry-over from other donors' samples. The sequencing sample was made of tumor-adjacent breast tissue. The CDR3: CASSLASPRNNEQFF. DNA of the CDR3: TGTGCCAGTAGTCTGGCCTCCCCCCGGAACAATGAGCAGTTCTTC.